The 8 T cell receptor beta chains reported below all come from one sample, sequenced in a study of cytomegalovirus exposure and HLA in healthy donors. Primers: 60 Vbeta forward and 13 Jbeta reverse. Sequencing used immunoSEQ multiplex PCR; TCRdb keeps in-frame clones, though not all of them. The profile shows 70,000 to 95,000 clones, about 84% of them singletons. The sequencing input was PBMCs. Receptors originate from a man in his late teens or twenties in good health and CMV-seronegative.

This sequence joins TRBV6-6 and TRBJ1-1; possible D gene TRBD1, 6 bases. The V gene's germline CDR1 is MNHNY and CDR2 SVGAGI (reference sequence). Trimming shortened V by 4 bases and J by 1 base, and 10 bases separated the two germline ends. CDR3 length: 14 residues. The CDR3 is CASSLPGQNTEAFF. The CDR3 DNA is TGTGCCAGCAGTTTGCCGGGACAGAACACTGAAGCTTTCTTT.

The rearrangement uses TRBV11-2 and TRBJ1-2; 10 nucleotides align to TRBD1. Germline assignment: CDR1 SGHAT and CDR2 FQNNGV. Losses at the gene ends were 5 bases for V and 4 bases for J; bases not matched to a gene: 7. This CDR3 is built from 15 residues. For the CDR3, the DNA is TGTGCCAGCAGCCGGGACCGGGACAGGGGCTATGGCTACACCTTC. Its protein product is CASSRDRDRGYGYTF.

This chain connects TRBV2 to TRBJ2-7; D ambiguous. Trimming stripped 1 base from V and 6 bases from J, with 7 bases between. There are 12 residues in the CDR3. Germline assignment: CDR1 SNHLY and CDR2 FYNNEI. CDR3 protein: CASSEVPFEQYF. For the CDR3, the DNA is TGTGCCAGCAGTGAAGTTCCTTTCGAGCAGTACTTC.

The J gene is TRBJ1-4, the V gene TRBV7-8; TRBD1 is a possible D gene (6 bases). Germline V CDR1 and CDR2: SGHVS, FQNEAQ. V dropped 8 bases and J dropped 5 bases, with 12 bases sitting between them. The CDR3 extends over 13 amino acids. CDR3 amino acids: CASALDRNEKLFF. In DNA form, the CDR3 reads TGTGCCAGCGCCTTAGACAGGAATGAAAAACTGTTTTTT.

The chain links TRBV7-6 to TRBJ1-2; the D gene is possibly TRBD1 (6 bases). CDR1 is SGHVS, CDR2 FNYEAQ, per germline. V was shortened by 2 bases and J by 4 bases, with 8 bases between the two germline ends. This CDR3 comprises 13 residues. The CDR3 loop reads CASSLTGSYGYTF. The CDR3, as DNA: TGTGCCAGCAGCTTAACAGGGTCCTATGGCTACACCTTC.

Here the CDR3 DNA reads TGTGCCAGCAGCTTGAAGTGGGCAGGGGGATACTTGTCGACAGATACGCAGTATTTT. As protein: CASSLKWAGGYLSTDTQYF. The chain recombines TRBV5-8 with TRBJ2-3; 7 bases are a match to TRBD1. Germline CDR1 and CDR2: SGHTS and YDEGEE. The CDR3 contains 19 residues. Losses at the gene ends were 1 base for V and 3 bases for J; bases not matched to a gene: 17.

V is TRBV5-4 and J is TRBJ1-6, with unresolved D. V was pared by 2 bases and J by 7 bases, with 10 bases between. The CDR3 length is 14 residues. Germline V gene sequence: CDR1 SGHNT, CDR2 YYREEE (reference sequence). Here the CDR3 reads CASSLWAANSPLHF. CDR3 in DNA: TGTGCCAGCAGCTTATGGGCCGCAAATTCACCCCTCCACTTT.

The rearrangement links TRBV7-8 to TRBJ2-5; D is undetermined. The CDR3 has 15 amino acids. Germline CDR1 and CDR2: SGHVS and FQNEAQ. Trimming removed 4 bases from V and 5 bases from J, with 17 bases in between. CDR3 sequence (DNA): TGTGCCAGCAGCTCAGCCCCTGCGGTCCGGGAGACCCAGTACTTC. Residues: CASSSAPAVRETQYF.